This T cell receptor beta chain was recovered during a study of T cell repertoires in cytomegalovirus infection. The V gene end was trimmed by 7 bases and the J gene end by 5 bases; junction bases not matched to a gene: 12. This CDR3 contains 15 residues. TCRdb itself ran the reads through MiXCR, one entry per CDR3 protein. This sample has roughly 630,000 distinct CDR3 sequences; approximately 25% occur once, and the top ten carry less than 9.5%. V usage is TRBV12-3 or TRBV12-4 and J usage is TRBJ2-3; 7 bases agree with TRBD2. The origin of this receptor is a human donor in good health (CMV status not recorded). Some clones in this sample may be carry-over from other donors' samples. The sample comprised CD8+ T cells from PBMCs. CDR3: CASTLAGRRGDTQYF. The CDR3 bases are TGTGCCAGCACCTTAGCGGGCCGGCGAGGAGATACGCAGTATTTT.